This T cell receptor (beta chain) emerged from a study of CD8 T cells in ankylosing spondylitis. Study-wide results and caveats: Certain motif variants had earlier appeared in reactive arthritis synovial fluid and blood. Disease-linked clones reportedly showed significant enrichment in matched ankylosing spondylitis synovial fluid. What seemed typical of ankylosing spondylitis blood was a TCR beta motif built from 8 or 9 highly homologous variants.

The authors made TCR beta libraries by quantitative 5'-RACE with molecular barcodes. TCRdb passed the 5' RACE reads through MiXCR, listing each CDR3 protein once. The repertoire holds fewer than 400,000 distinct CDR3 sequences, approximately 20% seen once, with 15% to 20% in the top ten. This clonotype was detected a few times. As yet, its antigen is unknown. Germline V lookup: CDR1 DFQATT, CDR2 SNEGSKA (reference sequence). Trimming cost V 3 bases and J 0 bases, with 9 bases left between them. The CDR3 is 14 residues long. This clonotype was sampled from a male donor with ankylosing spondylitis. Sequencing was performed on blood, either unsorted or a sorted T cell fraction (not recorded which). J is TRBJ1-5 and V is TRBV20-1; no definite D call. Here the CDR3 DNA reads TGCAGTGCTAGTAGTGCGTATAGCAATCAGCCCCAGCATTTT. Amino acids: CSASSAYSNQPQHF.